The 14 T cell receptor beta chains reported below all come from one sample, sequenced in a study of T cell repertoires in cytomegalovirus infection. TCRdb recomputed calls from the reads with MiXCR, one row per CDR3 protein. This sample carries some 270,000 distinct CDR3 sequences, over 15% of them seen once, and the ten largest clones take over 40%. The sequencing sample was made of CD8+ T cells from PBMCs. The receptor source for this set is a human donor in good health (CMV status not recorded). Some clones in this sample may be carry-over from other donors' samples.

This clonotype was recorded at least ten times. CDR3 in amino acids: CAVQGNEQFF. DNA for the CDR3: TGTGCCGTACAGGGTAACGAGCAGTTCTTC. The J gene is TRBJ2-1, the V gene TRBV2, with D perhaps TRBD1 (6 bases). Germline V lookup: CDR1 SNHLY, CDR2 FYNNEI. The CDR3 consists of 10 residues. With 11 bases removed from V and 10 bases from J, the gap between germline ends came to 12 bases. Supplemented by reference TRBV2 and TRBJ2-1, the full variable domain reads EPEVTQTPSHQVTQMGQEVILRCVPISNHLYFYWYRQILGQKVEFLVSFYNNEISEKSEIFDDQFSVERPDGSNFTLKIRSTKLEDSAMYFCAVQGNEQFFGPGTRLTVL.

This clonotype was counted ten times or more. The chain joins TRBV7-2 to TRBJ2-3; 7 bases match TRBD2. V was clipped by 1 base and J by 3 bases; unmatched bases: 13. CDR1 is SGHTA and CDR2 is FQGNSA in the germline V gene. There are 18 residues in the CDR3. The CDR3 DNA reads as TGTGCCAGCAGCTTAGGTTGGGAGGGCGGGGTCGGGACAGATACGCAGTATTTT. Its protein product is CASSLGWEGGVGTDTQYF.

This chain connects TRBV28 to TRBJ2-3; D possibly corresponds to TRBD2 (5 bases). The CDR3 length is 12 residues. CDR1 MDHEN and CDR2 SYDVKM come from the germline V gene. The germline V and J ends were trimmed by 8 bases and 0 bases, with 6 bases remaining between them. The CDR3 nucleotides are TGTGCCAGCGAGGGTAGCACAGATACGCAGTATTTT. Translated, it gives CASEGSTDTQYF.

The sample holds many counts of this clonotype. The chain combines TRBV7-9 with TRBJ2-5, with D maybe TRBD1 (6 bases). The CDR3 is made up of 13 amino acids. Per the germline V gene, CDR1 is SEHNR and CDR2 is FQNEAQ (reference sequence). Trimming pared 5 bases from V and 3 bases from J, leaving 10 bases between. This CDR3 is CASSREGEETQYF. As DNA, the CDR3 is TGTGCCAGCAGCCGCGAGGGGGAAGAGACCCAGTACTTC.

The V call is TRBV4-1, the J call TRBJ1-2; 8 bases map to TRBD1. With 1 base clipped from V and 8 bases from J, the junction kept 9 bases outside the gene matches. CDR1 and CDR2 (germline): MGHRA, YSYEKL. The CDR3 length is 15 residues. CDR3 coding DNA: TGCGCCAGCAGCCAAGGGGCCCGGACAGGGACGGGCTACACCTTC. Residues: CASSQGARTGTGYTF.

The rearrangement joins TRBV20-1 to TRBJ2-7; TRBD1 aligns across 11 bases. The trim removed 6 bases at V and 1 base at J, leaving 11 bases unmatched. The CDR3 runs to 16 residues. Germline-derived CDR1 and CDR2 are DFQATT and SNEGSKA (reference sequence). In DNA, the CDR3 is TGCAGTGCGAGAAACCGGGACAGGGGGATATCCTACGAGCAGTACTTC. This encodes CSARNRDRGISYEQYF.

This clonotype was picked up many times. The rearrangement joins TRBV28 to TRBJ2-5; no firm D call. This CDR3 region has 18 residues. The V gene's germline CDR1 is MDHEN and CDR2 SYDVKM. Trimming left V 2 bases short and J 1 base short, with 20 bases between. Here the CDR3 DNA reads TGTGCCAGCAGTTTAGGGCTAGGAATGGTGGCGACCCAAGAGACCCAGTACTTC. Translated, it gives CASSLGLGMVATQETQYF.

The rearrangement uses TRBV20-1 and TRBJ1-1; D remains unclear. Germline V lookup: CDR1 DFQATT, CDR2 SNEGSKA (reference sequence). The CDR3 consists of 13 residues. V was pared by 3 bases and J by 2 bases, with 10 bases between. CDR3 loop: CSARSGDNTEAFF. The CDR3 DNA sequence: TGCAGTGCTAGGTCGGGAGACAACACTGAAGCTTTCTTT.

This clonotype appeared many times. The V gene is TRBV6-2 or TRBV6-3, the J gene TRBJ2-1, with TRBD1 as a possible D gene (5 bases). Between the trimmed V and J ends, which lost 7 bases and 8 bases, there was a span of 18 bases. The germline CDR1 and CDR2 sequences are MNHEY and SVGEGT. CDR3 length equals 14 residues. Written as DNA, the CDR3 is TGTGCCAGCATTGGGCCCAGGGATATCGATGAGCAGTTCTTC. Translation gives CASIGPRDIDEQFF.

The rearrangement joins TRBV12-3 or TRBV12-4 to TRBJ1-1; TRBD1 is a possible D gene (5 bases). This CDR3 contains 16 residues. Trimming removed 7 bases at V and 0 bases at J, with 18 bases between. The CDR3 region has the DNA TGTGCCAGCACCCAGGGCAGCCGAGACATGAACACTGAAGCTTTCTTT. It yields the protein CASTQGSRDMNTEAFF.

The chain employs TRBV28 and TRBJ2-3, with 10 bases matching TRBD2. Germline V gives CDR1 MDHEN, CDR2 SYDVKM. The V gene end was trimmed by 5 bases and the J gene end by 4 bases; junction bases not matched to a gene: 12. The CDR3 has 17 residues. The CDR3 loop reads CASSPGTSGALPDTQYF. CDR3 nucleotides: TGTGCCAGCAGTCCAGGAACTAGCGGGGCCCTCCCAGATACGCAGTATTTT.

This clonotype showed up just a few times. The V and J genes are TRBV6-1 and TRBJ2-1, with 9 bases aligning to TRBD1. With 7 bases clipped from V and 2 bases from J, the junction kept 6 bases outside the gene matches. Looked up from germline, CDR1 is MNHNS and CDR2 is SASEGT. The CDR3 sequence is 15 residues long. This chain's CDR3 is CASKGRQGAYNEQFF. CDR3 DNA sequence: TGTGCCAGCAAAGGAAGACAGGGGGCCTACAATGAGCAGTTCTTC.

There are a few counts of this clonotype. The chain combines TRBV11-3 with TRBJ2-4; TRBD1 might be the D (5 bases). The CDR3 contains 13 residues. Germline CDR1 SGHNT, CDR2 YENEEA. Trimming took off 0 bases at V and 6 bases at J, with 6 bases between the two ends. CDR3 residues: CASSLDGANIQYF. CDR3 coding DNA: TGTGCCAGCAGCTTAGATGGGGCAAACATTCAGTACTTC.

CDR3 coding DNA: TGCAGCGTTCGGGACAGCTATAATTCACCCCTCCACTTT. This gives the protein CSVRDSYNSPLHF. J is TRBJ1-6 and V is TRBV29-1; 7 bases map to TRBD1. This CDR3 is built from 13 residues. Germline V lookup: CDR1 SQVTM, CDR2 ANQGSEA. The V segment lost 5 bases and the J segment 3 bases; nucleotides outside the gene matches: 1.